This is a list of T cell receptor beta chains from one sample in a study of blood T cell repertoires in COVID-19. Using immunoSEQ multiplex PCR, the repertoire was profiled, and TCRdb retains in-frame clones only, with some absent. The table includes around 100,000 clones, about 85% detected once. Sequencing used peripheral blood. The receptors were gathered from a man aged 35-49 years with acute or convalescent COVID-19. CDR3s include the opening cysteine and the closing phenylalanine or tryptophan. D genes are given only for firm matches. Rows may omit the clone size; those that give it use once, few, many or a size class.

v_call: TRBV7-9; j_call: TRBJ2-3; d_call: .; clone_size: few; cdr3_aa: CASSLATRGGNTQYF; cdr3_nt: TGTGCCAGCAGCTTAGCGACCAGGGGTGGGAATACGCAGTATTTT
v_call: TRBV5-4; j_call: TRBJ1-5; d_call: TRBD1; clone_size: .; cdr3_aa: CASSLMGQREQPQHF; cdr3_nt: TGTGCCAGCAGCTTGATGGGACAGAGGGAACAGCCCCAGCATTTT
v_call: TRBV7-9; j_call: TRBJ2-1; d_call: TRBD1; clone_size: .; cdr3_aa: CASSSAGTGMSEQFF; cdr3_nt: TGTGCCAGCAGCTCAGCCGGGACAGGGATGAGTGAGCAGTTCTTC
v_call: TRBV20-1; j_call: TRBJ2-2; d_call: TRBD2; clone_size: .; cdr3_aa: CSVTGGGELFF; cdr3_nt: TGCAGTGTCACGGGGGGCGGGGAGCTGTTTTTT
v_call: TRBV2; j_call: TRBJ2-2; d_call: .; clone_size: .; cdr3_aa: CATRREGVGELFF; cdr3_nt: TGTGCCACCAGGAGGGAGGGGGTCGGGGAGCTGTTTTTT
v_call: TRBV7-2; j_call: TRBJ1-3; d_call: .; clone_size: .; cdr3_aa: CASSLEGLSGNTIYF; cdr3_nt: TGTGCCAGCAGCTTAGAAGGACTCTCGGGAAACACCATATATTTT
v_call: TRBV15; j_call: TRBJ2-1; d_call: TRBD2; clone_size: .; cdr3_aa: CATSKTSVSSEQFF; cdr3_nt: TGTGCCACCAGCAAGACTAGCGTTAGCAGCGAGCAGTTCTTC
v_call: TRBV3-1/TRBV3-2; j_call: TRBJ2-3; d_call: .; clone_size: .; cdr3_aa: CASSQETADTQYF; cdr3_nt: TGTGCCAGCAGCCAAGAAACGGCAGATACGCAGTATTTT
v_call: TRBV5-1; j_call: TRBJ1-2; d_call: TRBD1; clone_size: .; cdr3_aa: CASSSNRDRVGYTF; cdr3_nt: TGCGCCAGCAGCTCAAACCGGGACAGGGTTGGCTACACCTTC
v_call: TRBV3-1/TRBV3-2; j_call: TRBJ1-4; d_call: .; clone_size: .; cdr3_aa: CASSLQGQGKLFF; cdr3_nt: TGTGCCAGCAGCCTTCAGGGGCAAGGAAAACTGTTTTTT
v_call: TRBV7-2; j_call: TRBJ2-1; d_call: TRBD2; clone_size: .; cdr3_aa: CASSVAGGPSNEQFF; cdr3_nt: TGTGCCAGCAGTGTAGCGGGGGGGCCAAGCAATGAGCAGTTCTTC
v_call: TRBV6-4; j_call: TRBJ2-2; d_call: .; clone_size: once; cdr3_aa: CASSERDTGELFF; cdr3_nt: TGTGCCAGCAGTGAGCGGGACACCGGGGAGCTGTTTTTT
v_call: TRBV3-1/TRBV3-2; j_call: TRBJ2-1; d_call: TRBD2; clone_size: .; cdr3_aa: CASSQQASGASYNEQFF; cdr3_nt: TGTGCCAGCAGCCAACAGGCTAGCGGGGCGTCCTACAATGAGCAGTTCTTC
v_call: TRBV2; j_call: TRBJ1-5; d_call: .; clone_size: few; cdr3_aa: CASSEAPYGPQHF; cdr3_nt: TGTGCCAGCAGTGAAGCCCCCTACGGGCCCCAGCATTTT
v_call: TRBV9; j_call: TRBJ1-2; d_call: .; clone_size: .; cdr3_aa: CASSVEDSNYGYTF; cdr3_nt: TGTGCCAGCAGCGTAGAGGACAGTAACTATGGCTACACCTTC
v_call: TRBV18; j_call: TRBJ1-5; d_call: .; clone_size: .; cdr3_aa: CASSPLGGNQPQHF; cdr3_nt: TGTGCCAGCTCACCCTTGGGGGGGAATCAGCCCCAGCATTTT
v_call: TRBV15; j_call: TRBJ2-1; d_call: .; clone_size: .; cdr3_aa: CATSRDGGGDEQFF; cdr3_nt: TGTGCCACCAGCAGAGACGGAGGGGGGGATGAGCAGTTCTTC
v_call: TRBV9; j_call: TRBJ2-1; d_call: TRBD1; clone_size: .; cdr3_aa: CASSEPRDREDNEQFF; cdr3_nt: TGTGCCAGCAGCGAGCCCCGGGACAGGGAGGATAATGAGCAGTTCTTC
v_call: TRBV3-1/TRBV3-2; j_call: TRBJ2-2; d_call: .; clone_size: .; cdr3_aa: CASSQDKVRPLDTGELFF; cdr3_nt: TGTGCCAGCAGCCAAGATAAGGTGAGGCCCCTTGACACCGGGGAGCTGTTTTTT
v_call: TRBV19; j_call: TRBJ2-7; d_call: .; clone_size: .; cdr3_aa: CASKVGVGSYEQYF; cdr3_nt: TGTGCCAGTAAAGTAGGGGTTGGATCCTACGAGCAGTACTTC
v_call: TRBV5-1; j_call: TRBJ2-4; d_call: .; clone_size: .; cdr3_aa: CASSLGEGVAKNIQYF; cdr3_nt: TGCGCCAGCAGCTTGGGCGAAGGAGTAGCCAAAAACATTCAGTACTTC
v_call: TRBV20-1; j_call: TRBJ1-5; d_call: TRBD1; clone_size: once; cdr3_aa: CSASLGQGNQPQHF; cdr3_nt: TGCAGTGCTAGTTTGGGACAGGGGAATCAGCCCCAGCATTTT
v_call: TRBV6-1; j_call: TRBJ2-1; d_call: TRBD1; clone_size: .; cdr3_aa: CASSARQGITYNEQFF; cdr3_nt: TGTGCCAGCAGTGCCAGACAGGGGATCACCTACAATGAGCAGTTCTTC
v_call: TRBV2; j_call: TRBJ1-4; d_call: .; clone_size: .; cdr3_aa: CATFRRGGEKLFF; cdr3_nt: TGTGCCACCTTCCGGCGGGGAGGTGAAAAACTGTTTTTT
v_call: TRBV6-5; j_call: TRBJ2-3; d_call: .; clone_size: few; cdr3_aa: CASSYSGGVGTDTQYF; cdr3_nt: TGTGCCAGCAGTTACTCGGGGGGAGTGGGCACAGATACGCAGTATTTT
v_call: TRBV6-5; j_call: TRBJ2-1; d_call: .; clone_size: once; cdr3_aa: CASSSEQGSYNEQFF; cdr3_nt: TGTGCCAGCAGCTCGGAACAGGGCTCCTACAATGAGCAGTTCTTC
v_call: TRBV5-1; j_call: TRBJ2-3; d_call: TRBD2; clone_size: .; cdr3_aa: CASSLGRTSGGPSTDTQYF; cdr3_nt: TGCGCCAGCAGCTTGGGACGGACTAGCGGGGGGCCAAGCACAGATACGCAGTATTTT
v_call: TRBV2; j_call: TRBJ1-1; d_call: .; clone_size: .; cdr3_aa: CASSPREGAEAFF; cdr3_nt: TGTGCCAGCAGCCCCAGGGAAGGGGCTGAAGCTTTCTTT
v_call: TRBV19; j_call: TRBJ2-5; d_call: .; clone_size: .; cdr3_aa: CASKDRGASQETQYF; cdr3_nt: TGTGCCAGTAAAGATCGGGGGGCCTCCCAAGAGACCCAGTACTTC
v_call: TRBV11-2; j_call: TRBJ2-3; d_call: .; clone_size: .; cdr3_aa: CASSLVLSSITTDTQYF; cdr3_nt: TGTGCCAGCAGCTTAGTATTAAGCTCCATAACCACAGATACGCAGTATTTT
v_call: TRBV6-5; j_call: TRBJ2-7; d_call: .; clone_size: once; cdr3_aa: CAVRGSTYEQYF; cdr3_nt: TGTGCGGTACGAGGGAGCACGTACGAGCAGTACTTC
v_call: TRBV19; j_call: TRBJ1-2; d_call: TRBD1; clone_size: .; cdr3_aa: CASSTGTGGYGYTF; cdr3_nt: TGTGCCAGTAGTACCGGGACAGGGGGCTATGGCTACACCTTC
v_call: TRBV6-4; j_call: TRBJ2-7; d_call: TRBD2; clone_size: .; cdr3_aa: CASSPLAGGFYEQYF; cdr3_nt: TGTGCCAGCAGTCCACTAGCGGGAGGCTTCTACGAGCAGTACTTC
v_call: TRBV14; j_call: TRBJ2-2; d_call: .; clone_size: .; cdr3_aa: CASSQGSLAFPTGELFF; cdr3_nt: TGTGCCAGCAGCCAAGGTTCCCTAGCGTTTCCCACCGGGGAGCTGTTTTTT
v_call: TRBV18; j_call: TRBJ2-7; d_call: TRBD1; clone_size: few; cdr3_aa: CASSPTGWEQYF; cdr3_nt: TGTGCCAGCTCCCCGACAGGGTGGGAGCAGTACTTC
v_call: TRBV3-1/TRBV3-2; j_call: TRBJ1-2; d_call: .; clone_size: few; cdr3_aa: CASSQDPAGAYANYGYTF; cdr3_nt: TGTGCCAGCAGCCAAGATCCGGCCGGAGCTTACGCTAACTATGGCTACACCTTC
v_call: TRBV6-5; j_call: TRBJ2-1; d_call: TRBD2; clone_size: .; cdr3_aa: CASGSSGTYNEQFF; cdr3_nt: TGTGCCAGCGGATCTAGCGGCACCTACAATGAGCAGTTCTTC
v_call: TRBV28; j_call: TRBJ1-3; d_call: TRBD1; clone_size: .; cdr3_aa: CASYLQGSGNTIYF; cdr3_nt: TGTGCCAGCTATTTACAGGGGAGTGGAAACACCATATATTTT
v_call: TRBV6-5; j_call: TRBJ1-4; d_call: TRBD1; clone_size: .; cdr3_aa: CASSTGDRGEKLFF; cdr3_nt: TGTGCCAGCAGTACGGGGGACAGAGGTGAAAAACTGTTTTTT
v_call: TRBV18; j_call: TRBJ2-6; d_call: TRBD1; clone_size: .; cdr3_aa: CASSPIGQGDVSGANVLTF; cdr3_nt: TGTGCCAGCTCACCAATCGGACAGGGCGACGTCTCTGGGGCCAACGTCCTGACTTTC
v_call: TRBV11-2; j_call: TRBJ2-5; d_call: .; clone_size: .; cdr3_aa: CASSLGLGVRRETQYF; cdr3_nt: TGTGCCAGCAGCTTAGGTTTAGGAGTCAGGAGGGAGACCCAGTACTTC
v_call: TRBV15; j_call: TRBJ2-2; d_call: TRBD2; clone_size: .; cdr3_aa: CATSGLLADTGELFF; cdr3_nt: TGTGCCACCAGCGGACTACTAGCGGACACCGGGGAGCTGTTTTTT
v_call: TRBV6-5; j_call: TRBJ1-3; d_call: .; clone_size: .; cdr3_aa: CASSYYRSSGNTIYF; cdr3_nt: TGTGCCAGCAGTTACTACAGGAGCTCTGGAAACACCATATATTTT
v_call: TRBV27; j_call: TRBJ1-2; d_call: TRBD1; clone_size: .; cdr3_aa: CASNPTGTGGLLGYGYTF; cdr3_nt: TGTGCCAGCAACCCTACCGGGACAGGGGGTTTATTGGGCTATGGCTACACCTTC
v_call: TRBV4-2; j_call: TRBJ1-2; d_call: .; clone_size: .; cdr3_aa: CASSQESREGGYTF; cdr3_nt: TGTGCCAGCAGCCAAGAGAGCAGGGAGGGTGGCTACACCTTC
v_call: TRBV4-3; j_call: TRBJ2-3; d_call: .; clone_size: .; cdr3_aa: CASSQAAGTHLPDTQYF; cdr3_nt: TGCGCCAGCAGCCAAGCCGCCGGGACTCACCTCCCAGATACGCAGTATTTT
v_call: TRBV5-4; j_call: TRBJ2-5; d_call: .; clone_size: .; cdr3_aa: CASSLEGVQETQYF; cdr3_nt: TGTGCCAGCAGCTTGGAGGGGGTCCAAGAGACCCAGTACTTC
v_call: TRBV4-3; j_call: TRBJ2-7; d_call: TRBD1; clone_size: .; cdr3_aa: CASSLALGTGGYEQYF; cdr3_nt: TGCGCCAGCAGCCTTGCCCTCGGGACAGGGGGCTACGAGCAGTACTTC
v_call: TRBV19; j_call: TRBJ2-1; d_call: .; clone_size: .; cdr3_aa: CASRLREGLDEQFF; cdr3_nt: TGTGCCAGTAGACTCAGAGAGGGATTAGATGAGCAGTTCTTC
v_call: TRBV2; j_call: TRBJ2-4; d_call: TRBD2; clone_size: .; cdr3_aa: CASSIERGRNIQYF; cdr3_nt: TGTGCCAGCAGTATCGAGCGCGGGAGAAACATTCAGTACTTC
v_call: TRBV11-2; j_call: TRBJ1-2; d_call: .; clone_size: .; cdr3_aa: CASAHEWGRGYTF; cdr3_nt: TGTGCCAGCGCCCACGAATGGGGGCGGGGCTACACCTTC
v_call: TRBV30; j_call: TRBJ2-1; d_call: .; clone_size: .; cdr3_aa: CAWSEASLSYNEQFF; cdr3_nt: TGTGCCTGGAGTGAGGCTAGCCTATCCTACAATGAGCAGTTCTTC
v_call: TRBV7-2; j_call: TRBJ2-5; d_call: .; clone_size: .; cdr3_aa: CASSPIGRLLGETQYF; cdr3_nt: TGTGCCAGCAGCCCGATAGGCAGGCTCCTCGGAGAGACCCAGTACTTC
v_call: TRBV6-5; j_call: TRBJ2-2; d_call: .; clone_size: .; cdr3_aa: CASSRDTNTGELFF; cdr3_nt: TGTGCCAGCAGTCGGGACACGAACACCGGGGAGCTGTTTTTT
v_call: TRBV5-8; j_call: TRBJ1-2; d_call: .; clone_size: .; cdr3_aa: CASSHQVVYGYTF; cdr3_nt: TGTGCCAGCAGCCATCAGGTTGTCTATGGCTACACCTTC